This TCR beta chain was recovered during a study of response to subunit inactivated influenza vaccine (dated by TCRdb to 2016 to 2019). With respect to the entire study: Deep quantitative T cell receptor repertoire profiling was used in the study to track responses to a trivalent subunit inactivated influenza vaccine. Study-wide conclusions, independent of this receptor: The authors proposed that each seasonal influenza vaccination may bring in only a limited number of new T cells.

Libraries were constructed by RT-PCR. The run used an Illumina HiSeq 2500. TCRdb passed the public sequencing reads through fastp at Q25 and MiXCR, retaining productive beta sequences. Entries are consolidated by CDR3 protein sequence, retaining the most common genes and DNA. The sample table shows about 650,000 distinct CDR3 sequences, and roughly 15% are seen once. Of the sample, 7.6% is held by the ten largest clones. This clonotype was seen more than once but under ten times. Its target antigen remains unknown. No quality values exist for individual bases; no much larger clone is one base distant. Here the sequenced sample was PBMCs from blood, taken about 14 days before vaccination. The TCR was taken from a man aged 50 to 59 who received an inactivated influenza vaccine. Donor details come from another sample of the same person, matched by shared clones.

The nucleotide sequence is TGTGCCAGCTTGAGACAACGGAACACTGAAGCTTTCTTT. It is translated as CASLRQRNTEAFF. The rearranged segments are TRBV6-2 or TRBV6-3 and TRBJ1-1, with no D gene named confidently. The CDR3 runs 13 amino acids, cysteine and phenylalanine included. The retained sequence is limited to the CDR3, 39 bases, with the frame set at the first base. The germline V gene encodes CDR1 MNHEY and CDR2 SVGEGT. V loses 8 bases, J loses 1 base, and the germline ends lie 11 bases apart.